This T cell receptor (beta chain) was recorded in a study of blood T cell repertoires in COVID-19. About the study: The United States, Italy and Spain were the sources of the acute and convalescent COVID-19 samples.

Trimming cost V 2 bases and J 2 bases, with 7 bases left between them. Germline values: CDR1 LGHDT, CDR2 YNNKEL (reference sequence). The length of the CDR3 is 14 residues. This clone appeared once. Source study methods: Cell counts per sample came from amplifying reference gene primers. Measured with immunoSEQ multiplex PCR; TCRdb has only the in-frame clones, and not every one. Clonal size and the V and J genes are those of that table, whereas D and trimming came from the DNA. The data hold some 76,000 clones, with around 85% observed a single time. Sequencing was carried out using peripheral blood. V usage is TRBV3-1 (or the pseudogene TRBV3-2) and J usage is TRBJ2-1; weak D call: TRBD2 (5 bases). This TCR came from a man older than 75 in a cohort sampled during active COVID-19. The CDR3 reads CASSQNGAYNEQFF. CDR3 bases: TGTGCCAGCAGCCAAAACGGGGCCTACAATGAGCAGTTCTTC.